This TCR beta chain was identified during a study of vaccination and CD4 T cells after COVID-19. As for the study in general: Convalescent cases consisted of six males and four females, of whom two were Hispanic.

General study points: The authors identified 304 of 307 vaccine-specific clones in convalescent patients as spike mono-reactive. A median approximately 86% of convalescent patients' SARS-CoV-2-reactive clones emerged only after vaccination.

A word on this clonotype: Antigen specificity is unknown.

Sequencing of the DNA from cultured CD4+ T cells was carried out with the Oncomine TCR Beta short-read assay. CD4+ T cells were cultured, and genomic DNA was extracted from them. TCRdb used MiXCR to reprocess the PCR reads, holding one entry per CDR3 protein. This repertoire shows several thousand distinct CDR3 sequences, about half found once; its top ten account for 24%. V was clipped by 6 bases and J by 0 bases, with 9 bases between them. The CDR3 is 14 residues long. In germline, CDR1 is MNHNS, CDR2 SASEGT. The treatment is: approximately 9-day PBMC culture with coronavirus spike peptide pools or control peptides (ViraFEST assay). Researchers collected the unexposed donor's CD4+ T cells before the COVID-19 pandemic (2011-2018).

This sequence was found in a human donor in good health. The chain has TRBV6-1 and TRBJ1-5, with D hard to call. The sequenced sample consisted of CD4+ T cells from blood, cultured in vitro. As DNA, the CDR3 is TGTGCCAGCAGGGACGGTAATAGCAATCAGCCCCAGCATTTT. Translation gives CASRDGNSNQPQHF.